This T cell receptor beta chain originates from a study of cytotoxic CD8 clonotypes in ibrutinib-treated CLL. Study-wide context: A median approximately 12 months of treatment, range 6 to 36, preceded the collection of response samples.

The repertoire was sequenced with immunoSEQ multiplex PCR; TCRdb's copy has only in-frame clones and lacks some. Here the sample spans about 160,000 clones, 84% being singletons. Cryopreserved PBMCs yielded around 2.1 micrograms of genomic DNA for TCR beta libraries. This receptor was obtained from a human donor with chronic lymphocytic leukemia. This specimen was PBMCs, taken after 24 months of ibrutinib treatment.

The chain's CDR3 is CASSFYGQGALEQFF. CDR3 sequence (DNA): TGTGCCAGCAGCTTCTACGGACAGGGGGCTCTTGAGCAGTTCTTC. The chain recombines TRBV5-6 with TRBJ2-1, with 11 bases fitting TRBD1. V lost 2 bases to trimming and J lost 9 bases; unmatched junction nucleotides: 7. The CDR3 spans 15 residues. Germline V lookup: CDR1 SGHDT, CDR2 YYEEEE.